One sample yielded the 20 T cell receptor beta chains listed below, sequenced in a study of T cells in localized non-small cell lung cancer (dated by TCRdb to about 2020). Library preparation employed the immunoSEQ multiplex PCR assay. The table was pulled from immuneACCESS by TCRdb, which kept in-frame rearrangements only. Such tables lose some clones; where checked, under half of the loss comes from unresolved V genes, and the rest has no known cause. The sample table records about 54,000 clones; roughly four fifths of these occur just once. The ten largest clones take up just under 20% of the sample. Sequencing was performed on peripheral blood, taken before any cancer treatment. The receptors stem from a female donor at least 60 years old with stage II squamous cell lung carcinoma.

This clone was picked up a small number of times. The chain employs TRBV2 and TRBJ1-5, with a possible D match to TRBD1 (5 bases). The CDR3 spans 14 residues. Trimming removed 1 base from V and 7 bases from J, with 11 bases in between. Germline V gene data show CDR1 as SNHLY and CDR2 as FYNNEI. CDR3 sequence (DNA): TGTGCCAGCAGTGAAGAAGGGGAGGGGCAGCCCCAGCATTTT. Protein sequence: CASSEEGEGQPQHF.

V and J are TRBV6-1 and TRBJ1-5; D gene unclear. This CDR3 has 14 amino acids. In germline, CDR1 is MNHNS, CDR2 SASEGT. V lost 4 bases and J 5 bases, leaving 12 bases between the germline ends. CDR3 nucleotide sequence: TGTGCCAGCAGTGCCGGTTTTGGTCATCAGCCCCAGCATTTT. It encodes CASSAGFGHQPQHF.

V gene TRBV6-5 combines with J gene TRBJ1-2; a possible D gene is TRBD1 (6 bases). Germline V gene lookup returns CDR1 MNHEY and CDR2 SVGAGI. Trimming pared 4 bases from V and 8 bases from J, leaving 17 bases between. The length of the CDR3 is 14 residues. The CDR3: CASSSLDSNGGYTF. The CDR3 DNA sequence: TGTGCCAGCAGTTCCCTGGACAGTAATGGAGGCTACACCTTC.

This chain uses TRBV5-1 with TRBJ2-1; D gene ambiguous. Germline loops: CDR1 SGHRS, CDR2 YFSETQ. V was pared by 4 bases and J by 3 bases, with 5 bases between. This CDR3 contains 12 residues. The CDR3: CASSPDYNEQFF. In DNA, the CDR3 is TGCGCCAGCAGCCCGGACTACAATGAGCAGTTCTTC.

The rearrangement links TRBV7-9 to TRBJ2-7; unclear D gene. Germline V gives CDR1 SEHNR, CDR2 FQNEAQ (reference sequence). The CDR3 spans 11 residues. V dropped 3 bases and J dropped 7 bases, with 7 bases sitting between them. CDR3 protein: CASSFQGEQYF. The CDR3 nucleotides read TGTGCCAGCAGCTTTCAAGGGGAGCAGTACTTC.

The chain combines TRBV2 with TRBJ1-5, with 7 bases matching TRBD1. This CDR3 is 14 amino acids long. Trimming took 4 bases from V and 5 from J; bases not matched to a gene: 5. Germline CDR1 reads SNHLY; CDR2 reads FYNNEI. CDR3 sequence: CASSVNRGYQPQHF. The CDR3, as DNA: TGTGCCAGCAGTGTTAACAGGGGCTATCAGCCCCAGCATTTT.

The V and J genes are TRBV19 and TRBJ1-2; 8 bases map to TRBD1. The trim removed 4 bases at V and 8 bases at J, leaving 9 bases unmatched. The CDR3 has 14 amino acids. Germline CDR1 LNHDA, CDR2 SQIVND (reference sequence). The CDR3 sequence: CASSTGGFLGGYTF. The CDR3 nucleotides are TGTGCCAGTAGTACAGGGGGCTTTTTGGGGGGCTACACCTTC.

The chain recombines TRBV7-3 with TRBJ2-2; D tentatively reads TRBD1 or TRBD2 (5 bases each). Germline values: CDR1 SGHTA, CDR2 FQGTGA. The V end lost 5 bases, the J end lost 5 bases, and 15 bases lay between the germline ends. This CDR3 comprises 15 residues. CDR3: CASSPIATVTGELFF. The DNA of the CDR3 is TGTGCCAGCAGCCCAATAGCGACAGTGACCGGGGAGCTGTTTTTT.

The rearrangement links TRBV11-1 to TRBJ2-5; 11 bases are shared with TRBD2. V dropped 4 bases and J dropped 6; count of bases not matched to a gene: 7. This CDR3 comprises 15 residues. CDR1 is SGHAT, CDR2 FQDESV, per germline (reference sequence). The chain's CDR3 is CASSSTSGGRQTQYF. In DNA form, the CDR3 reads TGTGCCAGCAGCTCTACTAGCGGGGGTCGGCAGACCCAGTACTTC.

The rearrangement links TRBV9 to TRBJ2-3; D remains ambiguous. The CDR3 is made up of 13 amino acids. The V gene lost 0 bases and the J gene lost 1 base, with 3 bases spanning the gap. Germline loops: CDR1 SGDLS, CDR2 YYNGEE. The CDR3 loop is CASSVEGTDTQYF. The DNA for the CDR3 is TGTGCCAGCAGCGTAGAAGGCACAGATACGCAGTATTTT.

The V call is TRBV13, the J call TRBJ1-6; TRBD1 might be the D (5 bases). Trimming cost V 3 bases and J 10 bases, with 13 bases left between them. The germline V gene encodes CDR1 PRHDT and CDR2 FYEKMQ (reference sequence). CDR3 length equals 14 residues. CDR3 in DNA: TGTGCCAGCAGCTTGGGTAGGGACGGGTCACCCCTCCACTTT. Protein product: CASSLGRDGSPLHF.

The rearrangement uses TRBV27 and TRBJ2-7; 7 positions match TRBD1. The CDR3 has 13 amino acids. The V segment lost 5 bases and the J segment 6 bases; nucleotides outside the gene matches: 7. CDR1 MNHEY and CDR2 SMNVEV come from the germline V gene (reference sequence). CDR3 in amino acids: CASSTLPGGEQYF. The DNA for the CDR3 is TGTGCCAGCAGTACGCTCCCAGGGGGCGAGCAGTACTTC.

CDR3 nucleotide sequence: TGTGCCTGGAGTGTAGGGACAGGGGGTCCCACCGGGGAGCTGTTTTTT. It is translated as CAWSVGTGGPTGELFF. The chain is built from TRBV30 and TRBJ2-2, with 11 nucleotides matching TRBD1. With V trimmed by 0 bases and J by 4 bases, 4 bases remained unmatched. The CDR3 contains 16 residues. The germline V gene has CDR1 GTSNPN and CDR2 SVGIG (reference sequence).

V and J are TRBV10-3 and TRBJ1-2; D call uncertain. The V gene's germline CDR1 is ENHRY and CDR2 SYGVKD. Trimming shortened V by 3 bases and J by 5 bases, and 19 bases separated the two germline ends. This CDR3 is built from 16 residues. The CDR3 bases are TGTGCCATCAGTGAACGCAGCAGCCTTACCCCTTATGGCTACACCTTC. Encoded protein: CAISERSSLTPYGYTF.

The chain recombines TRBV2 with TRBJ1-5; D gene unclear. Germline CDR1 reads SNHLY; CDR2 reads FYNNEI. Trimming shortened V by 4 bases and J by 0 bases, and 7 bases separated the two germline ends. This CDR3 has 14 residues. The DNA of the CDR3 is TGTGCCAGCAGTGTAGGACTTAGCAATCAGCCCCAGCATTTT. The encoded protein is CASSVGLSNQPQHF.

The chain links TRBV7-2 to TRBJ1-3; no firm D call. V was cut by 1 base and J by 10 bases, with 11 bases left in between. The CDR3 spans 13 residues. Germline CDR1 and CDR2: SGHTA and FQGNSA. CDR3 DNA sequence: TGTGCCAGCAGCTTAGGGAGGACCGGGACCATATATTTT. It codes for CASSLGRTGTIYF.

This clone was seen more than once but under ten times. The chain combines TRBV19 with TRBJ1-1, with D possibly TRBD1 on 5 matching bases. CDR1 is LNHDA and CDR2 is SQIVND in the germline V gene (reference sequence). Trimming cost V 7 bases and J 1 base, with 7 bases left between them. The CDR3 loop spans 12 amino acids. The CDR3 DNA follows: TGTGCCAGTACAAGGGGGAACACTGAAGCTTTCTTT. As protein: CASTRGNTEAFF.

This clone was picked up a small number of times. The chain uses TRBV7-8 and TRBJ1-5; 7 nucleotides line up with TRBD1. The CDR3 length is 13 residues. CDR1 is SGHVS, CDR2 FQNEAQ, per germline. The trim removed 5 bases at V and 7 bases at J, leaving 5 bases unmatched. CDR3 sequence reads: CASSRQGGQPQHF. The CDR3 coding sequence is TGTGCCAGCAGCCGACAGGGCGGCCAGCCCCAGCATTTT. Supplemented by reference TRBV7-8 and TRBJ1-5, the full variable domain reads GAGVSQSPRYKVAKRGQDVALRCDPISGHVSLFWYQQALGQGPEFLTYFQNEAQLDKSGLPSDRFFAERPEGSVSTLKIQRTQQEDSAVYLCASSRQGGQPQHFGDGTRLSIL.

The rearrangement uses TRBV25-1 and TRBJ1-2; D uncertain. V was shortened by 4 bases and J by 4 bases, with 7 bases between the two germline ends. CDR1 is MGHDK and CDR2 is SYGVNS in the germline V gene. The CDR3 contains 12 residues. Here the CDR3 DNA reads TGTGCCAGCAGTGGTACAGTCTATGGCTACACCTTC. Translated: CASSGTVYGYTF.

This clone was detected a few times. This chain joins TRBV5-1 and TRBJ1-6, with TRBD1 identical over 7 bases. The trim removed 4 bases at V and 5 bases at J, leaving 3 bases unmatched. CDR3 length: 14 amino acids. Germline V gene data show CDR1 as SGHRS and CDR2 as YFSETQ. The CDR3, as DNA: TGCGCCAGCAGCGACGGGACAGATAATTCACCCCTCCACTTT. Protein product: CASSDGTDNSPLHF.